The 21 T cell receptor beta chains below all came from one sample that was sequenced in a study of CD8+CD57+ T cells in acquired aplastic anemia. Investigators profiled TCR beta VDJ and CDR3 from genomic DNA template. In TCRdb, the reads were re-called with MiXCR into one record per CDR3 protein. The table lists about 160,000 distinct CDR3 sequences, over 55% of them singletons, with approximately 48% in the top ten. Sequencing was done on patients that had shown CD8+CD57+ cell expansion by flow cytometry. The sequenced sample consisted of sorted CD4+, CD8+, or CD8+CD57+ T cells (not recorded which) from PBMCs. The source of these receptors is a human donor with aplastic anemia.

The chain employs TRBV7-8 and TRBJ1-5, with D unclear. The V end was cut by 3 bases, the J end by 6 bases, with 9 bases between. The V gene's germline CDR1 is SGHVS and CDR2 FQNEAQ. This CDR3 has 13 amino acids. The CDR3 DNA follows: TGTGCCAGCAGCTTGGTCAGTAGTCAGCCCCAGCATTTT. It specifies CASSLVSSQPQHF.

The chain is built from TRBV2 and TRBJ1-6; D is ambiguous. Germline V lookup: CDR1 SNHLY, CDR2 FYNNEI. Trimming took off 6 bases at V and 2 bases at J, with 5 bases between the two ends. CDR3 length equals 13 residues. CDR3 in amino acids: CASSSAYNSPLHF. As DNA, the CDR3 is TGTGCCAGCAGCTCGGCCTATAATTCACCCCTCCACTTT.

This clonotype was picked up one time. CDR3 region: CASSAAETGLDGYTF. The CDR3 region has the DNA TGCGCCAGCAGCGCGGCCGAAACAGGGTTAGATGGCTACACCTTC. The chain links TRBV5-1 to TRBJ1-2, with a possible D match to TRBD1 (6 bases). CDR3 length: 15 amino acids. Germline V CDR1 and CDR2: SGHRS, YFSETQ. Trimming stripped 4 bases from V and 6 bases from J, with 19 bases between.

V gene TRBV3-1 combines with J gene TRBJ1-5; 9 bases align to TRBD1. Losses at the gene ends were 9 bases for V and 0 bases for J; bases not matched to a gene: 12. From germline, CDR1 is LGHDT and CDR2 YNNKEL (reference sequence). CDR3 size: 17 residues. The CDR3 DNA reads TGTGCCAGAGCCGGGACAGGGAGGTGTTGTAGCAATCAGCCCCAGCATTTT. It yields the protein CARAGTGRCCSNQPQHF. Drawing the rest from reference TRBV3-1 and TRBJ1-5, the complete variable domain is DTAVSQTPKYLVTQMGNDKSIKCEQNLGHDTMYWYKQDSKKFLKIMFSYNNKELIINETVPNRFSPKSPDKAHLNLHINSLELGDSAVYFCARAGTGRCCSNQPQHFGDGTRLSIL.

The chain uses TRBV7-8 and TRBJ1-1; D not resolved. V was cut by 6 bases and J by 6 bases, with 20 bases left in between. Germline V gives CDR1 SGHVS, CDR2 FQNEAQ. The CDR3 has 15 amino acids. The CDR3 reads CASRPPVGASAEAFF. In nucleotides, the CDR3 is TGTGCCAGCAGGCCTCCTGTGGGCGCGTCGGCTGAAGCTTTCTTT.

The rearrangement joins TRBV4-1 to TRBJ2-1; D is ambiguous. The CDR3 is 11 residues long. Germline loops: CDR1 MGHRA, CDR2 YSYEKL. V lost 0 bases and J lost 9, with 3 bases in between. CDR3 sequence: CASSQESEQFF. The CDR3 nucleotides are TGCGCCAGCAGCCAAGAGAGTGAGCAGTTCTTC.

The chain joins TRBV7-9 to TRBJ1-5, with no clear D. Between the trimmed V and J ends, which lost 4 bases and 5 bases, there was a span of 9 bases. This CDR3 contains 13 residues. Germline values: CDR1 SEHNR, CDR2 FQNEAQ (reference sequence). CDR3 region: CASSSYSDQPQHF. The CDR3, as DNA: TGTGCCAGCAGCTCCTACAGCGATCAGCCCCAGCATTTT.

CDR3: CASSVEGGGGIDTQYF. DNA of the CDR3: TGTGCCAGCAGCGTAGAGGGGGGGGGAGGGATAGATACGCAGTATTTT. V gene TRBV9 combines with J gene TRBJ2-3, with D perhaps matching TRBD2 (7 bases). V shed 0 bases and J shed 5 bases, with 16 bases lying between them. CDR3 length: 16 residues. Germline CDR1 and CDR2: SGDLS and YYNGEE.

This clonotype came up once. V and J are TRBV7-9 and TRBJ1-6; the match to TRBD1 covers 7 bases. Germline lookup yields CDR1 SEHNR and CDR2 FQNEAQ (reference sequence). The length of the CDR3 is 13 residues. The V gene end was trimmed by 6 bases and the J gene end by 9 bases; junction bases not matched to a gene: 5. The CDR3 loop is CASSRGTASPLHF. CDR3 bases: TGTGCCAGCAGTCGCGGGACAGCTTCACCCCTCCACTTT.

V is TRBV19 and J is TRBJ2-2; 8 bases line up with TRBD1. With V trimmed by 5 bases and J by 4 bases, 6 bases remained unmatched. CDR1 and CDR2 from the germline V gene are LNHDA and SQIVND (reference sequence). The CDR3 extends over 15 amino acids. CDR3 in DNA: TGTGCCAGTAGTTCCAGGGGGCTCTCCACCGGGGAGCTGTTTTTT. Residues: CASSSRGLSTGELFF.

This chain uses TRBV20-1 with TRBJ1-6; D is undetermined. Per the germline V gene, CDR1 is DFQATT and CDR2 is SNEGSKA (reference sequence). The CDR3 spans 14 residues. The germline V and J ends were trimmed by 0 bases and 8 bases, with 11 bases remaining between them. This chain's CDR3 is CSARDSGVHSPLHF. CDR3 nucleotides: TGCAGTGCTAGAGATTCGGGTGTTCATTCACCCCTCCACTTT.

The chain joins TRBV2 to TRBJ1-6; D not resolved. The CDR3 is 15 residues long. Germline V lookup: CDR1 SNHLY, CDR2 FYNNEI. Trimming shortened V by 5 bases and J by 0 bases, and 8 bases separated the two germline ends. CDR3 loop: CASSLVDSYNSPLHF. The CDR3 DNA reads as TGTGCCAGCAGTCTGGTTGACTCCTATAATTCACCCCTCCACTTT.

This clonotype came up a few times. The genes are TRBV19 and TRBJ1-4; 8 bases are a match to TRBD1. CDR1 is LNHDA, CDR2 SQIVND, per germline (reference sequence). The CDR3 is made up of 14 amino acids. The J segment lost 6 bases and the V segment lost 7 bases, leaving 7 bases of the junction unmatched. CDR3 region: CASNLQGDHEKLFF. The CDR3 DNA reads TGTGCCAGTAACCTACAGGGGGATCATGAAAAACTGTTTTTT. The full variable domain, rest sourced from reference TRBV19 and TRBJ1-4, is DGGITQSPKYLFRKEGQNVTLSCEQNLNHDAMYWYRQDPGQGLRLIYYSQIVNDFQKGDIAEGYSVSREKKESFPLTVTSAQKNPTAFYLCASNLQGDHEKLFFGSGTQLSVL.

The gene calls are TRBV7-7 and TRBJ2-5; 12 bases map to TRBD2. The CDR3 contains 17 residues. The V gene's germline CDR1 is SSHAT and CDR2 FNYEAQ (reference sequence). CDR3 region: CAISQRGLAGLGETQYF. The CDR3, as DNA: TGTGCTATCAGCCAGAGGGGACTAGCGGGTCTGGGAGAGACCCAGTACTTC.

The chain joins TRBV12-3 or TRBV12-4 to TRBJ1-2; TRBD1 might be the D (5 bases). Trimming removed 5 bases from V and 2 bases from J, with 9 bases in between. The CDR3 consists of 13 residues. CDR3 nucleotides: TGTGCCAGCAGTCCCGACAGAAACTATGGCTACACCTTC. Translated: CASSPDRNYGYTF.

The J gene is TRBJ1-5, the V gene TRBV2; D unresolved. The CDR3 totals 13 residues. In germline, CDR1 is SNHLY, CDR2 FYNNEI. With 6 bases removed from V and 6 bases from J, the gap between germline ends came to 12 bases. The CDR3 nucleotides read TGTGCCAGCAGCCCCGGGTCCGGTCAGCCCCAGCATTTT. It specifies CASSPGSGQPQHF.

The chain recombines TRBV5-6 with TRBJ2-7, with 8 positions matching TRBD2. CDR3 size: 15 residues. V lost 2 bases, J lost 3 bases, and 7 bases stayed unmatched. CDR1 and CDR2 (germline): SGHDT, YYEEEE. The CDR3 DNA sequence: TGTGCCAGCAGCTTACCCGGGGGGGGCCTCTACGAGCAGTACTTC. Translating it yields CASSLPGGGLYEQYF.

V is TRBV11-2 and J is TRBJ1-2; maybe TRBD1 (6 bases). The CDR3 extends over 14 amino acids. V dropped 6 bases and J dropped 6 bases, with 17 bases sitting between them. Per the germline V gene, CDR1 is SGHAT and CDR2 is FQNNGV. CDR3 nucleotides: TGTGCCAGCAGTGCCGCTTGGGGGGCGGATGGCTACACCTTC. It yields the protein CASSAAWGADGYTF. Full variable domain (missing parts from reference TRBV11-2 and TRBJ1-2): EAGVAQSPRYKIIEKRQSVAFWCNPISGHATLYWYQQILGQGPKLLIQFQNNGVVDDSQLPKDRFSAERLKGVDSTLKIQPAKLEDSAVYLCASSAAWGADGYTFGSGTRLTVV.

A single count supports this clonotype. The chain joins TRBV20-1 to TRBJ1-4; D may be TRBD1 (6 bases). This CDR3 has 15 amino acids. The germline V gene has CDR1 DFQATT and CDR2 SNEGSKA (reference sequence). Trimming cost V 4 bases and J 3 bases, with 15 bases left between them. CDR3 in DNA: TGCAGTGCTACAGGGGCCCTTAGGCCTAATGAAAAACTGTTTTTT. Amino acid sequence: CSATGALRPNEKLFF.

Judged by abundance, this clonotype is medium-sized. The rearrangement links TRBV9 to TRBJ1-2; no reliable D call. Trimming removed 4 bases from V and 14 bases from J, with 6 bases in between. CDR1 is SGDLS, CDR2 YYNGEE, per germline. The CDR3 covers 8 residues. DNA for the CDR3: TGTGCCAGCAGCCCTTCAACCTTC. This codes for CASSPSTF. The complete variable domain, with remaining parts taken from reference TRBV9 and TRBJ1-2, reads DSGVTQTPKHLITATGQRVTLRCSPRSGDLSVYWYQQSLDQGLQFLIQYYNGEERAKGNILERFSAQQFPDLHSELNLSSLELGDSALYFCASSPSTFGSGTRLTVV.

V usage is TRBV2 and J usage is TRBJ1-2; 9 bases are shared with TRBD1. Germline V gene lookup returns CDR1 SNHLY and CDR2 FYNNEI. J was trimmed by 9 bases and V by 4 bases; bases with no gene match: 6. This CDR3 has 13 amino acids. CDR3 bases: TGTGCCAGCAGTGCGGACAGGGGCAGGAGCTACACCTTC. It encodes CASSADRGRSYTF.